The 29 T cell receptor beta chains in this list originate from one sample, sequenced in a study of T cell responses to AZD1222 COVID-19 vaccine. Profiling relied on immunoSEQ multiplex PCR, and the TCRdb table lists in-frame clones only, not all of them. This sample has 200,000 to 250,000 clones; approximately 94% occur once, and the top ten carry roughly 1%. The sample in question was peripheral blood, obtained on day 0 of MenACWY control vaccination. These receptors were obtained from an adult in good health.

The chain uses TRBV5-5 and TRBJ1-2, with TRBD1 identical over 10 bases. The V and J ends lost 4 bases and 6 bases, in that order; junction bases with no gene match: 6. CDR3 length equals 14 residues. Germline loops: CDR1 SGHKS, CDR2 YYEKEE (reference sequence). CDR3 protein: CASSQDRGYNGYTF. The DNA for the CDR3 is TGTGCCAGCAGCCAGGACAGGGGGTATAATGGCTACACCTTC.

The chain combines TRBV7-2 with TRBJ1-1; D unclear. V lost 5 bases, J lost 5 bases, and 15 bases lay in between. Germline CDR1 reads SGHTA; CDR2 reads FQGNSA. The CDR3 consists of 14 residues. CDR3 protein: CASSPGGFDTEAFF. The CDR3 DNA reads as TGTGCCAGCAGCCCCGGAGGGTTTGATACTGAAGCTTTCTTT. Full variable domain (rest looked up from reference TRBV7-2 and TRBJ1-1): GAGVSQSPSNKVTEKGKDVELRCDPISGHTALYWYRQSLGQGLEFLIYFQGNSAPDKSGLPSDRFSAERTGGSVSTLTIQRTQQEDSAVYLCASSPGGFDTEAFFGQGTRLTVV.

The chain uses TRBV12-3 or TRBV12-4 and TRBJ1-2; D gene ambiguous. V lost 4 bases to trimming and J lost 3 bases, with 9 bases between them. The CDR3 totals 13 residues. The CDR3 DNA sequence: TGTGCCAGCAGTTCCAGTACAGACTATGGCTACACCTTC. Residues: CASSSSTDYGYTF.

The chain joins TRBV6-1 to TRBJ1-1, with 7 bases matching TRBD1. CDR1 and CDR2 from the germline V gene are MNHNS and SASEGT. V lost 5 bases to trimming and J lost 8 bases; unmatched junction nucleotides: 11. The CDR3 has 14 amino acids. The CDR3 DNA follows: TGTGCCAGCAGTCTAGAAGGGACAGCTAAAGAAGCTTTCTTT. It encodes CASSLEGTAKEAFF.

The chain recombines TRBV5-5 with TRBJ1-5, with 10 bases matching TRBD1. Trimming at V came to 1 base and at J to 5 bases, leaving 9 bases not matched to a gene. The CDR3 sequence is 17 residues long. Germline V gives CDR1 SGHKS, CDR2 YYEKEE (reference sequence). CDR3 residues: CASSLIPRTGGHQPQHF. The DNA for the CDR3 is TGTGCCAGCAGCTTGATCCCCAGGACAGGGGGGCATCAGCCCCAGCATTTT.

The count of this clone is one. The chain links TRBV5-8 to TRBJ2-7, with 10 bases identical to TRBD1. The length of the CDR3 is 15 residues. The ends lost 2 bases at V and 5 bases at J; junction bases unmatched: 7. The germline gives CDR1 SGHTS, CDR2 YDEGEE. As DNA, the CDR3 is TGTGCCAGCAGCTTCGACCGGGACAGGGGCAACGAGCAGTACTTC. The encoded protein is CASSFDRDRGNEQYF.

The rearrangement uses TRBV7-2 and TRBJ1-1, with 9 bases identical to TRBD1. This CDR3 has 15 residues. The V segment lost 0 bases and the J segment 5 bases; nucleotides outside the gene matches: 4. From germline, CDR1 is SGHTA and CDR2 FQGNSA. Written as DNA, the CDR3 is TGTGCCAGCAGCTTAGCCTACAGGGGGCGGACTGAAGCTTTCTTT. This codes for CASSLAYRGRTEAFF.

This chain joins TRBV18 and TRBJ1-1; D unresolved. V was trimmed by 3 bases and J by 0 bases, leaving 14 bases between them. CDR3 length equals 16 residues. Germline V CDR1 and CDR2: KGHSH, LQKENI. The CDR3: CASSPFSTEMNTEAFF. CDR3 nucleotide sequence: TGTGCCAGCTCACCCTTTTCGACGGAAATGAACACTGAAGCTTTCTTT. The full variable domain, completed using reference TRBV18 and TRBJ1-1, is NAGVMQNPRHLVRRRGQEARLRCSPMKGHSHVYWYRQLPEEGLKFMVYLQKENIIDESGMPKERFSAEFPKEGPSILRIQQVVRGDSAAYFCASSPFSTEMNTEAFFGQGTRLTVV.

CDR3 amino acids: CASSLVNTGEAFF. DNA of the CDR3: TGTGCCAGCAGCTTAGTTAACACAGGTGAAGCTTTCTTT. The chain joins TRBV11-3 to TRBJ1-1; tentatively, D is TRBD1 (5 bases). Trimming removed 1 base from V and 7 bases from J, with 10 bases in between. Germline V gene data show CDR1 as SGHNT and CDR2 as YENEEA. The CDR3 is 13 residues long.

The chain is built from TRBV28 and TRBJ2-1; D gene unclear. This CDR3 spans 14 amino acids. V gave up 2 bases and J gave up 6 bases, with 11 bases separating them. Germline V gene lookup returns CDR1 MDHEN and CDR2 SYDVKM. The CDR3 is CASSLVAPPNEQFF. CDR3 nucleotides: TGTGCCAGCAGTTTAGTAGCCCCTCCCAATGAGCAGTTCTTC.

The rearrangement joins TRBV5-6 to TRBJ1-1; tentative D call: TRBD1 (6 bases). Germline loops: CDR1 SGHDT, CDR2 YYEEEE. V gave up 4 bases and J gave up 6 bases, with 19 bases separating them. The CDR3 covers 15 residues. CDR3 sequence reads: CASSLRDNRTPEAFF. CDR3 DNA sequence: TGTGCCAGCAGCCTCCGGGACAATCGTACGCCTGAAGCTTTCTTT.

The gene calls are TRBV5-6 and TRBJ2-7; D remains unclear. The CDR3 runs 13 residues. V lost 2 bases to trimming and J lost 0 bases, with 6 bases between them. Germline loops: CDR1 SGHDT, CDR2 YYEEEE. The DNA of the CDR3 is TGTGCCAGCAGCTTACCGAGCTCCTACGAGCAGTACTTC. This codes for CASSLPSSYEQYF.

The J gene is TRBJ1-2, the V gene TRBV12-5; D gene unclear. There are 12 residues in the CDR3. The V end was cut by 2 bases, the J end by 5 bases, with 6 bases between. Germline V CDR1 and CDR2: LGHNT, FRNRAP. Here the CDR3 reads CASGLLTYGYTF. As DNA, the CDR3 is TGTGCTAGTGGTTTGTTGACTTATGGCTACACCTTC.

The V and J genes are TRBV29-1 and TRBJ2-1; 10 nucleotides agree with TRBD1. CDR3 length: 14 residues. V trimming: 4 bases; J trimming: 7 bases; junction bases outside the gene matches: 7. Germline V gives CDR1 SQVTM, CDR2 ANQGSEA. CDR3 DNA: TGCAGCGTTGCCCAAAGGACAGGGGGGAATGAGCAGTTCTTC. Amino acid sequence: CSVAQRTGGNEQFF.

As for this clone: The same CDR3 can be traced to other DNA sequences in this sample. J is TRBJ1-4 and V is TRBV7-9; D uncertain. The CDR3 is 13 residues long. Germline CDR1 is SEHNR and CDR2 is FQNEAQ (reference sequence). With 5 bases removed from V and 3 bases from J, the gap between germline ends came to 7 bases. This CDR3 is CASSLRPNEKLFF. The DNA for the CDR3 is TGTGCCAGCAGCCTCCGACCTAATGAAAAACTGTTTTTT. Looking up the rest from reference TRBV7-9 and TRBJ1-4 gives the full variable domain: DTGVSQNPRHKITKRGQNVTFRCDPISEHNRLYWYRQTLGQGPEFLTYFQNEAQLEKSRLLSDRFSAERPKGSFSTLEIQRTEQGDSAMYLCASSLRPNEKLFFGSGTQLSVL.

The rearrangement links TRBV4-3 to TRBJ2-2, with unresolved D. Trimming removed 0 bases at V and 3 bases at J, with 8 bases between. The CDR3 sequence is 15 residues long. The germline V gene has CDR1 LGHNA and CDR2 YSLEER. The CDR3 loop reads CASSQDPSYTGELFF. For the CDR3, the DNA is TGCGCCAGCAGCCAAGATCCGAGTTACACCGGGGAGCTGTTTTTT.

The gene calls are TRBV3-1 (or the pseudogene TRBV3-2) and TRBJ1-1, with 8 nucleotides matching TRBD1. The V segment lost 7 bases and the J segment 4 bases; nucleotides outside the gene matches: 8. Germline lookup yields CDR1 LGHDT and CDR2 YNNKEL (reference sequence). This CDR3 has 14 residues. In nucleotides, the CDR3 is TGTGCCAGCACCCTCAGGCAGGGGGCCACTGAAGCTTTCTTT. Translating gives CASTLRQGATEAFF.

The V gene is TRBV7-2, the J gene TRBJ1-2; 12 nucleotides match TRBD1. With V trimmed by 1 base and J by 12 bases, 12 bases remained unmatched. Per the germline V gene, CDR1 is SGHTA and CDR2 is FQGNSA. CDR3 length: 16 amino acids. Here the CDR3 DNA reads TGTGCCAGCAGCTTAGTAGGCCGGGACAGGGGGCGGAGGCACACCTTC. The encoded protein is CASSLVGRDRGRRHTF.

As DNA, the CDR3 is TGTGCCAGCAGTGATCTTCTCCCGGGAAGGGGGCTCAGCTATGGCTACACCTTC. Translated, it gives CASSDLLPGRGLSYGYTF. V is TRBV6-1 and J is TRBJ1-2; 7 bases are shared with TRBD1. This CDR3 comprises 18 residues. The junction had 17 bases not matched to a gene; V was cut back by 3 bases and J by 4 bases. Per the germline V gene, CDR1 is MNHNS and CDR2 is SASEGT.

This sequence joins TRBV21-1 and TRBJ1-1; the table calls TRBD1, which could not be checked here. TRBV21-1 corresponds to a pseudogene. The length of the CDR3 is 11 residues. CDR3 bases: TGTGCCAGCACCGCGACAGGGGTGGCTTTCTTT. Translation gives CASTATGVAFF.

The chain is built from TRBV6-1 and TRBJ1-6; D gene ambiguous. V was trimmed by 2 bases and J by 3 bases, leaving 5 bases between them. The CDR3 is 14 amino acids. Germline CDR1 MNHNS, CDR2 SASEGT. The CDR3 region has the DNA TGTGCCAGCAGTGAAACCTACTATAATTCACCCCTCCACTTT. It codes for CASSETYYNSPLHF.

The rearrangement joins TRBV19 to TRBJ1-2; 7 nucleotides align to TRBD1. Losses at the gene ends were 0 bases for V and 2 bases for J; bases not matched to a gene: 6. The CDR3 runs to 16 residues. CDR1 and CDR2 from the germline V gene are LNHDA and SQIVND (reference sequence). The CDR3 DNA is TGTGCCAGTAGTATAGAAGCGGGCAGGGGGAACTATGGCTACACCTTC. It codes for CASSIEAGRGNYGYTF. Using reference TRBV19 and TRBJ1-2 for the parts outside the CDR3, the full variable domain is DGGITQSPKYLFRKEGQNVTLSCEQNLNHDAMYWYRQDPGQGLRLIYYSQIVNDFQKGDIAEGYSVSREKKESFPLTVTSAQKNPTAFYLCASSIEAGRGNYGYTFGSGTRLTVV.

V and J are TRBV5-1 and TRBJ1-6; D remains ambiguous. Trimming removed 0 bases from V and 7 bases from J, with 8 bases in between. This CDR3 region has 14 residues. CDR1 and CDR2 (germline): SGHRS, YFSETQ. The CDR3 loop is CASSLASTNSPLHF. The CDR3 DNA sequence: TGCGCCAGCAGCTTGGCCTCGACGAATTCACCCCTCCACTTT.

The chain has TRBV7-8 and TRBJ2-5; 9 nucleotides line up with TRBD2. This CDR3 spans 17 amino acids. J was trimmed by 4 bases and V by 4 bases; bases with no gene match: 13. The germline V gene encodes CDR1 SGHVS and CDR2 FQNEAQ. CDR3 DNA sequence: TGTGCCAGCAGCTATAGCGGGGGCACTGGAAGCCTAGAGACCCAGTACTTC. Translated: CASSYSGGTGSLETQYF.

The chain employs TRBV12-5 and TRBJ2-7; 8 bases agree with TRBD1. The V segment lost 6 bases and the J segment 2 bases; nucleotides outside the gene matches: 9. The CDR3 consists of 15 residues. CDR1 LGHNT and CDR2 FRNRAP come from the germline V gene. CDR3 sequence reads: CASGRTGPFTYEQYF. In nucleotides, the CDR3 is TGTGCTAGTGGCCGGACAGGGCCATTCACCTACGAGCAGTACTTC.

The J gene is TRBJ1-2, the V gene TRBV3-1 (or the pseudogene TRBV3-2); TRBD1 matches at 8 bases. Germline V lookup: CDR1 LGHDT, CDR2 YNNKEL (reference sequence). J lost 0 bases, V lost 6 bases, and 3 bases had no gene match. The CDR3 covers 14 residues. The CDR3 here is CASRGQEANYGYTF. Here the CDR3 DNA reads TGTGCCAGCAGGGGACAGGAGGCTAACTATGGCTACACCTTC.

This chain links TRBV3-1 (or the pseudogene TRBV3-2) with TRBJ2-1; TRBD2 is a possible D gene (5 bases). Trimming stripped 4 bases from V and 3 bases from J, with 10 bases between. From germline, CDR1 is LGHDT and CDR2 YNNKEL (reference sequence). The CDR3 spans 14 residues. The DNA for the CDR3 is TGTGCCAGCAGCCCGCTGGCGGGCTACAATGAGCAGTTCTTC. It yields the protein CASSPLAGYNEQFF.

The CDR3 coding sequence is TGCGCCAGCAGCTTTGGTACGGGGGACTCTGGAAACACCATATATTTT. Protein sequence: CASSFGTGDSGNTIYF. This chain connects TRBV5-1 to TRBJ1-3, with D perhaps matching TRBD1 (5 bases). CDR3 length: 16 residues. V was shortened by 2 bases and J by 0 bases, with 12 bases between the two germline ends. Germline CDR1 is SGHRS and CDR2 is YFSETQ. Filled out from reference TRBV5-1 and TRBJ1-3, the complete variable domain reads KAGVTQTPRYLIKTRGQQVTLSCSPISGHRSVSWYQQTPGQGLQFLFEYFSETQRNKGNFPGRFSGRQFSNSRSEMNVSTLELGDSALYLCASSFGTGDSGNTIYFGEGSWLTVV.

In this sample, this clone turned up once. The CDR3 region is CATSDFISNQPQHF. The CDR3 coding sequence is TGTGCCACCAGTGATTTCATTAGCAATCAGCCCCAGCATTTT. The chain combines TRBV24-1 with TRBJ1-5; no firm D call. The CDR3 runs 14 residues. Germline CDR1 is KGHDR and CDR2 is SFDVKD. Trimming removed 1 base at V and 0 bases at J, with 3 bases between.